This TCR beta chain stems from a study of T cell repertoires in cytomegalovirus infection. In the study overall: Both a matching HLA type and CMV infection were indicated by public TCR beta signatures. Study-wide points: Cumulative public TCR beta family frequency identified carriers of CMV plus the relevant HLA. CMV-specific TCR beta clonotypes restricted by HLA-C were the ones dominating the ex vivo response.

This clonotype occurred many times. Its antigen is currently unknown. Via MiXCR, TCRdb re-called the reads, giving one row per CDR3 protein. The sample consists of 150,000 to 200,000 distinct CDR3 sequences, 28% of them appearing once. Per germline, CDR1 MGHRA and CDR2 YSYEKL. With 3 bases clipped from V and 7 bases from J, the junction kept 8 bases outside the gene matches. The CDR3 sequence is 15 residues long. Material for sequencing was PBMCs. The rearrangement links TRBV4-1 to TRBJ2-7; 11 nucleotides line up with TRBD1. This clonotype originated in a human donor in good health (CMV status not recorded). Some clones in this sample may be carry-over from other donors' samples. CDR3 sequence reads: CASSHPGQGVNEQYF. Here the CDR3 DNA reads TGCGCCAGCAGCCACCCGGGACAGGGGGTCAATGAGCAGTACTTC.